This T cell receptor beta chain was sequenced during a study of OX40 agonist ivuxolimab in advanced cancers. About the study as a whole: Ivuxolimab was an agonistic, fully human IgG2 monoclonal antibody directed against OX40 (CD134), a costimulatory receptor. Intravenous ivuxolimab was administered to patients every 2 weeks at six dose levels: 0.01, 0.1, 0.3, 1.5, 3 and 10 mg/kg. Among the roughly 52 dose-escalation patients, about 20 had hepatocellular carcinoma, approximately 15 melanoma, 9 renal cell carcinoma and 9 head and neck cancer. The dose-escalation cohort was roughly 80% male with a mean age of around 64 years, ranging from about 23 to 85. Patients were allowed to have had prior anti-PD-1, anti-PD-L1 or anti-CTLA-4 therapy, and 40% to 45% of the dose-escalation patients had been treated with checkpoint inhibitors. Partial responses occurred in three dose-escalation patients: two with cutaneous melanoma and one with hepatocellular carcinoma. Peripheral TCRbeta sequencing aimed to test whether ivuxolimab altered TCR sequence diversity and caused clonal T-cell expansion. The paper reports the monotherapy dose-escalation portion (N of about 47 patients) of the phase I ivuxolimab trial.

To sequence the TCRbeta CDR3 region, genomic DNA was isolated from the sorted cells. The immunoSEQ Assay was used to sequence the TCRbeta CDR3 regions. TCRdb carries this immuneACCESS record with in-frame sequences only. Its versions omit some clonotypes, under half of them owing to an unresolved V gene in the studies checked, with the rest unexplained. Across this sample there are about 35,000 clones, with approximately 90% seen only once. 30% to 35% of the sample comes from the top ten. Details on this clone: Its antigen target is currently unknown. Within one base of it there is no much larger clone, and no base qualities were kept.

The trial excluded patients who had a history of autoimmune disease or were on systemic immunosuppression. Peripheral blood for TCR sequencing was collected from all dose cohorts at baseline, on cycle 4 day 1, and on cycle 7 day 1. The samples were drawn from a first-in-human, open-label, multicenter phase I dose-escalation trial of ivuxolimab. Adults with locally advanced or metastatic melanoma, renal cell carcinoma, hepatocellular carcinoma or head and neck squamous cell carcinoma were enrolled in the trial. Before TCR sequencing, CD4+ and CD8+ T cells were separately sorted from peripheral blood. General study outcomes and caveats: Low levels of normalized T-cell clonal expansion were also shown by some nonresponding patients. In the 0.1-3.0 mg/kg groups, partial responders were among the patients with the lowest normalized peripheral clonal expansion, particularly in CD8+ T cells. On average, CD8+ T cells showed more expanded clones than CD4+ T cells after ivuxolimab. At doses of 0.1 to 3.0 mg/kg, clonal expansion of both CD4+ and CD8+ T cells in blood was seen between baseline and week 6. Antigen specificity was not determined for the clonally expanded peripheral T cells.

Sequences were derived from CD4+ or CD8+ T cells sorted from blood, sampled in a trial of the OX40 agonist ivuxolimab. The sequence was collected from an adult with an advanced solid tumor such as melanoma, head and neck, liver or kidney cancer.

The CDR3: CASSLTLPRTANQPQHF. DNA sequence: TGTGCCAGCAGTTTAACCCTCCCCCGGACGGCCAATCAGCCCCAGCATTTT. This chain joins TRBV27 to TRBJ1-5, with the identity of the D gene unclear. The germline V gene (reference sequence) specifies MNHEY as CDR1 and SMNVEV as CDR2. The CDR3 runs 17 amino acids, cysteine and phenylalanine included. CDR3 DNA only is kept here, 51 bases in frame from base 1. V is clipped by 2 bases and J by 3 bases, and the sequence between their germline boundaries is 17 bases long.